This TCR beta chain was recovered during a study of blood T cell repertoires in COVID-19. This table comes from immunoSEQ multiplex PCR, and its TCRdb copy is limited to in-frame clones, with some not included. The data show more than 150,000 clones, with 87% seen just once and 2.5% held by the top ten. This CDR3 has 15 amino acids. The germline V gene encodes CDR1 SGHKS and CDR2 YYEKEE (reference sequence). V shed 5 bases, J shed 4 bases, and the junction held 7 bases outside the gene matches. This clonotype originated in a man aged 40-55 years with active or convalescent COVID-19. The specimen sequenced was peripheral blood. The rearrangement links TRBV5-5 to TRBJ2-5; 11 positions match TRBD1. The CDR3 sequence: CASSLEGTGGETQYF. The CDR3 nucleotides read TGTGCCAGCAGTCTGGAGGGGACAGGGGGAGAGACCCAGTACTTC.